This TCR beta chain originates from a study of technical replicates of blood from a few donors. This table comes from immunoSEQ multiplex PCR, and its TCRdb copy is limited to in-frame clones, with some not included. Of around 67,000 clones in the sample, around 95% are singletons; the top ten hold less than 0.25%. Trimming removed 2 bases from V and 3 bases from J; junction bases left unmatched: 8. The germline CDR1 and CDR2 sequences are SQVTM and ANQGSEA. This CDR3 is 17 amino acids long. Sequencing used T cells isolated from PBMCs. The V and J genes are TRBV29-1 and TRBJ2-1, with 12 bases matching TRBD2. The receptor was isolated from a human donor in good health. The CDR3 is CSVEFVLAGGVYNEQFF. DNA of the CDR3: TGCAGCGTTGAATTTGTACTAGCGGGGGGCGTCTACAATGAGCAGTTCTTC.